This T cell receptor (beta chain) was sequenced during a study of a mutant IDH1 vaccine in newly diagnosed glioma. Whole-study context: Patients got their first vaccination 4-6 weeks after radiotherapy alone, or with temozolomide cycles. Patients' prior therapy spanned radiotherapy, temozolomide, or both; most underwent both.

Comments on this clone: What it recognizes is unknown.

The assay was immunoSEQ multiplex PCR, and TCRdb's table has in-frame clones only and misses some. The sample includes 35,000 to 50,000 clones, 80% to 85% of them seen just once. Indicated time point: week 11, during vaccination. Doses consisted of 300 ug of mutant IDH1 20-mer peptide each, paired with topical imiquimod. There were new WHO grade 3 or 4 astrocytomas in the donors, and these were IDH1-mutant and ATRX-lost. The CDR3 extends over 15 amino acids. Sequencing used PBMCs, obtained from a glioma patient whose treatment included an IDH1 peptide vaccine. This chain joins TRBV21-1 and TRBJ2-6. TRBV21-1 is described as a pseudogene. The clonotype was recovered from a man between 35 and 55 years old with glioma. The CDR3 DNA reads TGTGCCAGCAGCAAACGGGCCCCTGGGGCCAACGTCCTGACTTTC. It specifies CASSKRAPGANVLTF.